Shown below are 31 T cell receptor beta chains from a single sample sequenced in a study of T cell clones after liver transplantation. The repertoire was sequenced with immunoSEQ multiplex PCR; TCRdb's copy has only in-frame clones and lacks some. The sample consists of 20,000 to 25,000 clones, 85% to 95% of them appearing once. The sequencing used CD8+ T cells from blood, collected approximately 25 months after liver transplant. All receptors come from a human patient who received a liver transplant. Some T cells may be transferred from the graft donor.

The chain uses TRBV11-3 and TRBJ2-7, with 7 positions matching TRBD1. This CDR3 has 15 amino acids. Germline V lookup: CDR1 SGHNT, CDR2 YENEEA. V gave up 4 bases and J gave up 3 bases; unmatched junction bases: 9. CDR3 nucleotide sequence: TGTGCCAGCAGCTGGAGACAGGGCGTTCGCTACGAGCAGTACTTC. Translated, it gives CASSWRQGVRYEQYF.

The rearrangement uses TRBV7-8 and TRBJ2-1; D call uncertain. The CDR3 extends over 10 amino acids. Germline lookup yields CDR1 SGHVS and CDR2 FQNEAQ. The V gene lost 5 bases and the J gene lost 7 bases, with 3 bases spanning the gap. The CDR3 nucleotides read TGTGCCAGCAGCGAGAATGAGCAGTTCTTC. Amino acids: CASSENEQFF.

This chain connects TRBV7-2 to TRBJ1-2, with TRBD1 matching over 9 bases. The germline gives CDR1 SGHTA, CDR2 FQGNSA. The CDR3 length is 14 residues. V trimming: 5 bases; J trimming: 6 bases; junction bases outside the gene matches: 7. The DNA for the CDR3 is TGTGCCAGCAGCCCACAGGGGGCGGTGCATGGCTACACCTTC. The encoded protein is CASSPQGAVHGYTF.

The chain links TRBV4-1 to TRBJ2-1; no definite D call. Trimming took off 1 base at V and 12 bases at J, with 16 bases between the two ends. The germline V gene has CDR1 MGHRA and CDR2 YSYEKL. The CDR3 length is 14 residues. The CDR3 loop is CASSQVEGNIGQFF. The CDR3 DNA reads as TGCGCCAGCAGCCAAGTCGAAGGGAATATTGGGCAGTTCTTC.

The J gene is TRBJ2-1, the V gene TRBV5-1, with 13 bases that match TRBD2. Germline V gene data show CDR1 as SGHRS and CDR2 as YFSETQ. After removal of 0 bases from V and 7 bases from J, the junction contained 10 bases not matched to a gene. The CDR3 runs 18 residues. This CDR3 reads CASSLAPTTSGRGNEQFF. The CDR3 DNA reads as TGCGCCAGCAGCTTGGCCCCTACAACTAGCGGGAGGGGTAATGAGCAGTTCTTC.

The V and J genes are TRBV10-3 and TRBJ2-7; 8 positions match TRBD1. V trimming: 3 bases; J trimming: 0 bases; junction bases outside the gene matches: 4. There are 15 residues in the CDR3. CDR1 ENHRY and CDR2 SYGVKD come from the germline V gene. The CDR3 reads CAISEPGGSSYEQYF. The CDR3 coding sequence is TGTGCCATCAGTGAACCAGGGGGCAGCTCCTACGAGCAGTACTTC.

The chain uses TRBV4-3 and TRBJ2-1; D not resolved. The CDR3 is 12 amino acids. V was shortened by 5 bases and J by 5 bases, with 7 bases between the two germline ends. Germline V gives CDR1 LGHNA, CDR2 YSLEER. The CDR3 DNA follows: TGCGCCAGCAGCTTCCGGGACAATGAGCAGTTCTTC. It codes for CASSFRDNEQFF.

This chain joins TRBV6-1 and TRBJ2-5; D assignment may be TRBD1 or TRBD2 (6 bases each). Deletions cut 6 bases from V and 5 bases from J, with 10 bases between. This CDR3 is built from 12 residues. CDR1 and CDR2 (germline): MNHNS, SASEGT. DNA for the CDR3: TGTGCCAGCAGACGGAGGGGGGAGACCCAGTACTTC. This gives the protein CASRRRGETQYF.

This clone was seen just once. V is TRBV27 and J is TRBJ1-5, with D unresolved. CDR3 length equals 16 residues. The V end lost 6 bases, the J end lost 0 bases, and 15 bases lay between the germline ends. Germline V gene lookup returns CDR1 MNHEY and CDR2 SMNVEV (reference sequence). The CDR3 DNA reads TGTGCCAGCAGCCCCCAAGGAGATTTTAGCAATCAGCCCCAGCATTTT. Protein product: CASSPQGDFSNQPQHF.

This chain links TRBV28 with TRBJ2-3, with TRBD1 matching 10 bases. The CDR3 runs 18 residues. The junction had 14 bases not matched to a gene; V was cut back by 6 bases and J by 2 bases. Germline V CDR1 and CDR2: MDHEN, SYDVKM. CDR3 bases: TGTGCCAGCAGGCTGGGACAGGGGTTTACTCCTGACACAGATACGCAGTATTTT. It yields the protein CASRLGQGFTPDTDTQYF.

This clone was observed a handful of times. The rearrangement links TRBV4-3 to TRBJ2-5, with 10 bases fitting TRBD1. V lost 1 base to trimming and J lost 4 bases; unmatched junction nucleotides: 3. Germline CDR1 and CDR2: LGHNA and YSLEER. The CDR3 runs 15 residues. The CDR3 bases are TGCGCCAGCAGCCAAGGGACAGGGGGGGTAGAGACCCAGTACTTC. Its protein is CASSQGTGGVETQYF.

The rearrangement joins TRBV7-9 to TRBJ2-1; 16 positions agree with TRBD2. Germline V gives CDR1 SEHNR, CDR2 FQNEAQ (reference sequence). This CDR3 contains 18 residues. V lost 5 bases to trimming and J lost 7 bases; unmatched junction nucleotides: 11. The CDR3 is CASSPGLAGGPGVNEQFF. Written as DNA, the CDR3 is TGTGCCAGCAGCCCGGGACTAGCGGGAGGGCCAGGGGTAAATGAGCAGTTCTTC.

The chain employs TRBV27 and TRBJ2-7, with D possibly matching TRBD1 (6 bases). The germline CDR1 and CDR2 sequences are MNHEY and SMNVEV (reference sequence). The CDR3 runs to 14 residues. V was cut by 5 bases and J by 2 bases, with 13 bases left in between. CDR3 region: CASSRLGTTYEQYF. In DNA, the CDR3 is TGTGCCAGCAGTCGCCTCGGGACAACCTACGAGCAGTACTTC.

This chain uses TRBV7-8 with TRBJ2-7; the match to TRBD2 covers 8 bases. The junction had 5 bases not matched to a gene; V was cut back by 4 bases and J by 0 bases. Germline V gene sequence: CDR1 SGHVS, CDR2 FQNEAQ. The CDR3 is made up of 15 amino acids. CDR3 sequence reads: CASSSLSGSSYEQYF. The CDR3 nucleotides read TGTGCCAGCAGCTCCCTCAGCGGGAGCTCCTACGAGCAGTACTTC.

The chain links TRBV21-1 to TRBJ2-1. TRBV21-1 is annotated as a pseudogene. This CDR3 contains 16 residues. In DNA, the CDR3 is TGTGCCAGCAGCAAAGGAGGGGCAGGGTGGGGTAATGAGCAGTTCTTC. Residues: CASSKGGAGWGNEQFF.

This clone was detected only once. The V call is TRBV5-6, the J call TRBJ2-5; 8 positions match TRBD1. This CDR3 has 14 residues. V shed 6 bases, J shed 3 bases, and the junction held 7 bases outside the gene matches. Per the germline V gene, CDR1 is SGHDT and CDR2 is YYEEEE. The CDR3 region is CASTPETGEETQYF. CDR3 bases: TGTGCCAGCACCCCCGAGACAGGGGAAGAGACCCAGTACTTC.

In regard to this clone: A much larger clone lies one base from this, so it may be a read error. Other DNA sequences in this specimen translate into the identical CDR3. The CDR3 region is CASSFYSAYEQYF. The CDR3 DNA reads as TGTGCCAGTAGCTTCTATTCGGCCTACGAGCAGTACTTC. This chain connects TRBV11-2 to TRBJ2-7; D call uncertain. Looked up from germline, CDR1 is SGHAT and CDR2 is FQNNGV. The CDR3 has 13 residues.

The chain joins TRBV5-1 to TRBJ2-3, with TRBD1 as a possible D gene (5 bases). The germline CDR1 and CDR2 sequences are SGHRS and YFSETQ. CDR3 length equals 15 residues. Trimming removed 4 bases at V and 2 bases at J, with 14 bases between. This chain's CDR3 is CASSQNRLFTDTQYF. The CDR3 DNA follows: TGCGCCAGCAGCCAAAACAGGCTTTTCACAGATACGCAGTATTTT.

The V and J genes are TRBV27 and TRBJ2-3; D remains unclear. CDR1 is MNHEY, CDR2 SMNVEV, per germline (reference sequence). The CDR3 is 14 amino acids. Trimming pared 3 bases from V and 3 bases from J, leaving 10 bases between. CDR3: CASSFGLETDTQYF. In DNA, the CDR3 is TGTGCCAGCAGTTTTGGGCTTGAAACAGATACGCAGTATTTT.

This chain uses TRBV27 with TRBJ1-3, with 7 bases that match TRBD1. The CDR3 length is 16 residues. Germline loops: CDR1 MNHEY, CDR2 SMNVEV (reference sequence). The ends lost 1 base at V and 6 bases at J; junction bases unmatched: 9. The CDR3 coding sequence is TGTGCCAGCAGTTTATTCGGGACAGCTAAGGAAAACACCATATATTTT. Its translation: CASSLFGTAKENTIYF.

This clone was picked up a small number of times. J is TRBJ1-1 and V is TRBV11-2; D gene unclear. V was shortened by 1 base and J by 3 bases, with 12 bases between the two germline ends. The germline V gene has CDR1 SGHAT and CDR2 FQNNGV. The CDR3 length is 15 residues. The CDR3 loop reads CASSLGRGIHTEAFF. CDR3 bases: TGTGCCAGCAGCTTAGGGCGAGGGATTCACACTGAAGCTTTCTTT.

This chain links TRBV7-9 with TRBJ2-3; D not resolved. The germline CDR1 and CDR2 sequences are SEHNR and FQNEAQ (reference sequence). The CDR3 sequence is 12 residues long. The ends were cut back, 5 bases at V and 2 bases at J, with 5 bases in the middle. CDR3 DNA sequence: TGTGCCAGCAGCGGGTACACAGATACGCAGTATTTT. Protein: CASSGYTDTQYF.

The chain has TRBV7-9 and TRBJ1-1; TRBD1 matches at 7 bases. The germline gives CDR1 SEHNR, CDR2 FQNEAQ (reference sequence). Germline trimming cut 3 bases from V and 7 bases from J; bases unmatched to any gene: 2. The CDR3 is made up of 12 amino acids. The chain's CDR3 is CASSFGTDEAFF. The CDR3 DNA sequence: TGTGCCAGCAGCTTCGGGACAGATGAAGCTTTCTTT. Full variable domain (outside the CDR3, taken from reference TRBV7-9 and TRBJ1-1): DTGVSQNPRHKITKRGQNVTFRCDPISEHNRLYWYRQTLGQGPEFLTYFQNEAQLEKSRLLSDRFSAERPKGSFSTLEIQRTEQGDSAMYLCASSFGTDEAFFGQGTRLTVV.

In this sample, this clone turned up once. V and J are TRBV6-5 and TRBJ2-7, with 7 bases that match TRBD1. CDR3 length: 14 amino acids. V was pared by 5 bases and J by 6 bases, with 10 bases of the junction left unmatched. Germline V gene data show CDR1 as MNHEY and CDR2 as SVGAGI. The CDR3 sequence: CASSPIVGGGEQYF. Written as DNA, the CDR3 is TGTGCCAGCAGTCCGATTGTAGGGGGCGGCGAGCAGTACTTC.

CDR3 amino acids: CASSQGGGLSYEQYF. The CDR3 nucleotides are TGCGCCAGCAGCCAAGGGGGAGGCCTCTCCTACGAGCAGTACTTC. This chain joins TRBV4-1 and TRBJ2-7; a possible D gene is TRBD2 (6 bases). Germline V gene data show CDR1 as MGHRA and CDR2 as YSYEKL. The CDR3 totals 15 residues. Trimming cost V 1 base and J 0 bases, with 10 bases left between them.

The chain employs TRBV4-1 and TRBJ2-7; TRBD2 agrees at 8 bases. CDR1 and CDR2 (germline): MGHRA, YSYEKL. The CDR3 covers 16 residues. The V segment lost 2 bases and the J segment 3 bases; nucleotides outside the gene matches: 9. CDR3 nucleotides: TGCGCCAGCAGCCAATTCCCCCCAGCGGGAGTCTACGAGCAGTACTTC. Translation: CASSQFPPAGVYEQYF.

V is TRBV19 and J is TRBJ2-1, with D maybe TRBD1 (5 bases). Looked up from germline, CDR1 is LNHDA and CDR2 is SQIVND (reference sequence). The CDR3 consists of 16 residues. Deletions cut 4 bases from V and 7 bases from J, with 20 bases between. The DNA for the CDR3 is TGTGCCAGTAGTAGAAGACCGGTGCCCTCAGGGAATGAGCAGTTCTTC. Encoded protein: CASSRRPVPSGNEQFF.

The chain uses TRBV10-2 and TRBJ2-7; D might be TRBD2 (5 bases). Germline CDR1 reads WSHSY; CDR2 reads SAAADI. The CDR3 is 15 amino acids. Trimming shortened V by 0 bases and J by 4 bases, and 13 bases separated the two germline ends. The CDR3, as DNA: TGCGCCAGCAGTGAGTCGAACTTCGGGGTATACGAGCAGTACTTC. This gives the protein CASSESNFGVYEQYF.

In this sample, this clone turned up a few times. V gene TRBV28 combines with J gene TRBJ2-1; 11 bases are shared with TRBD2. Germline loops: CDR1 MDHEN, CDR2 SYDVKM. This CDR3 contains 15 residues. Trimming cost V 6 bases and J 5 bases; bases outside gene matches: 6. In DNA form, the CDR3 reads TGTGCCAGCAGACGGACTAGCGGGCGTAACAATGAGCAGTTCTTC. Encoded protein: CASRRTSGRNNEQFF.

The chain is built from TRBV19 and TRBJ2-7; possibly TRBD1 for D (5 bases). CDR1 LNHDA and CDR2 SQIVND come from the germline V gene (reference sequence). Between the trimmed V and J ends, which lost 3 bases and 3 bases, there was a span of 12 bases. CDR3 length equals 14 residues. The CDR3 loop reads CASSIQGLNYEQYF. The CDR3 nucleotides are TGTGCCAGTAGTATCCAGGGTCTGAACTACGAGCAGTACTTC.

The chain employs TRBV19 and TRBJ2-7, with D unresolved. CDR3 length: 13 residues. V was shortened by 5 bases and J by 2 bases, with 10 bases between the two germline ends. Germline V gene lookup returns CDR1 LNHDA and CDR2 SQIVND (reference sequence). CDR3 loop: CASSWAEAYEQYF. The CDR3 DNA sequence: TGTGCCAGTAGTTGGGCGGAAGCCTACGAGCAGTACTTC.